Listed here are 27 T cell receptor beta chains from one sample, sequenced in a study of shared clonotypes between healthy human individuals. Measured with immunoSEQ multiplex PCR; TCRdb has only the in-frame clones, and not every one. Of just over 2,000,000 clones listed, 85% to 95% are singletons. Naivety among CD8 cells was defined by CD45RO negativity and positive CCR7 selection, thereby excluding terminally differentiated effector memory CD45RA+ cells. The sample was naive CD8+ T cells sorted from blood. The receptors derive from a man younger than 35 in good health.

This clone appeared a single time. The chain combines TRBV4-3 with TRBJ1-2; D might be TRBD1 (6 bases). CDR3 size: 16 residues. V gave up 0 bases and J gave up 5 bases, with 16 bases separating them. From germline, CDR1 is LGHNA and CDR2 YSLEER. The CDR3 DNA sequence: TGCGCCAGCAGCCAAGAGGTTACAGGGCTCCCTTATGGCTACACCTTC. Protein product: CASSQEVTGLPYGYTF.

This rearrangement joins TRBV4-3 to TRBJ2-1; 14 bases align to TRBD2. Germline-derived CDR1 and CDR2 are LGHNA and YSLEER. The V and J ends lost 0 bases and 1 base, in that order; junction bases with no gene match: 8. The CDR3 spans 20 residues. The CDR3 sequence: CASSQDEGLAGVGSYNEQFF. The DNA of the CDR3 is TGCGCCAGCAGCCAAGATGAGGGACTAGCGGGAGTTGGATCCTACAATGAGCAGTTCTTC.

J is TRBJ2-3 and V is TRBV19; possibly TRBD2 for D (6 bases). The V and J ends lost 7 bases and 1 base respectively, with 12 bases between them. The CDR3 covers 14 residues. Germline loops: CDR1 LNHDA, CDR2 SQIVND (reference sequence). Written as DNA, the CDR3 is TGTGCCAGTACAGGGCCTAGCGGCACAGATACGCAGTATTTT. Translation gives CASTGPSGTDTQYF.

The J gene is TRBJ2-1, the V gene TRBV7-9; TRBD2 matches at 11 bases. Germline V CDR1 and CDR2: SEHNR, FQNEAQ (reference sequence). Germline trimming cut 5 bases from V and 7 bases from J; bases unmatched to any gene: 19. The CDR3 loop spans 19 amino acids. CDR3 sequence: CASSPPLAGGRWIGNEQFF. The CDR3 DNA reads as TGTGCCAGCAGCCCCCCTCTAGCGGGGGGCCGGTGGATAGGGAATGAGCAGTTCTTC.

This rearrangement joins TRBV28 to TRBJ2-7; possibly TRBD2 for D (6 bases). Germline V gene lookup returns CDR1 MDHEN and CDR2 SYDVKM. The CDR3 is 14 residues long. Trimming left V 5 bases short and J 5 bases short, with 16 bases between. The CDR3: CASSPGDSVDEQYF. CDR3 nucleotides: TGTGCCAGCAGTCCCGGGGACTCCGTCGACGAGCAGTACTTC.

Comments on this clone: This sample also contains other DNA sequences that code for the same CDR3. The chain has TRBV5-1 and TRBJ2-3; 11 nucleotides agree with TRBD2. V was clipped by 0 bases and J by 3 bases; unmatched bases: 3. The CDR3 is made up of 16 amino acids. Germline V CDR1 and CDR2: SGHRS, YFSETQ. CDR3 region: CASSLATSGRTDTQYF. In DNA, the CDR3 is TGCGCCAGCAGCTTGGCCACTAGCGGGAGAACAGATACGCAGTATTTT.

J is TRBJ1-1 and V is TRBV27; the D is unclear. Germline V gene sequence: CDR1 MNHEY, CDR2 SMNVEV (reference sequence). V lost 6 bases to trimming and J lost 4 bases, with 21 bases between them. CDR3 length equals 16 residues. The CDR3 coding sequence is TGTGCCAGCAGCACTGGTTCGGGGTATAGGGCCACTGAAGCTTTCTTT. This codes for CASSTGSGYRATEAFF.

This chain connects TRBV7-2 to TRBJ2-2; 7 bases map to TRBD1. The CDR3 spans 16 residues. Looked up from germline, CDR1 is SGHTA and CDR2 is FQGNSA. J lost 3 bases, V lost 5 bases, and 9 bases had no gene match. CDR3 DNA: TGTGCCAGCAGCCCCAGCGTGAGGGGGCACACCGGGGAGCTGTTTTTT. As protein: CASSPSVRGHTGELFF.

This rearrangement joins TRBV4-3 to TRBJ1-5; maybe TRBD1 (6 bases). Germline V CDR1 and CDR2: LGHNA, YSLEER. V lost 4 bases to trimming and J lost 6 bases, with 10 bases between them. CDR3 length: 13 residues. Written as DNA, the CDR3 is TGCGCCAGCAGCCTCAGCAGGGGTCAGCCCCAGCATTTT. It is translated as CASSLSRGQPQHF.

The chain joins TRBV11-2 to TRBJ2-5; D ambiguous. V shed 1 base and J shed 5 bases, with 11 bases lying between them. There are 14 residues in the CDR3. Germline assignment: CDR1 SGHAT and CDR2 FQNNGV. CDR3 protein: CASSLGVATETQYF. CDR3 DNA sequence: TGTGCCAGCAGCTTAGGGGTAGCAACGGAGACCCAGTACTTC.

V gene TRBV11-2 combines with J gene TRBJ2-7; D call uncertain. V lost 0 bases and J 1 base, leaving 7 bases between the germline ends. Germline CDR1 reads SGHAT; CDR2 reads FQNNGV. CDR3 size: 14 residues. The CDR3 spells CASSLDRRSYEQYF. The CDR3 DNA reads TGTGCCAGCAGCTTAGACCGGCGGTCCTACGAGCAGTACTTC. The full variable domain, with the rest looked up from reference TRBV11-2 and TRBJ2-7, is EAGVAQSPRYKIIEKRQSVAFWCNPISGHATLYWYQQILGQGPKLLIQFQNNGVVDDSQLPKDRFSAERLKGVDSTLKIQPAKLEDSAVYLCASSLDRRSYEQYFGPGTRLTVT.

V gene TRBV11-2 combines with J gene TRBJ2-7; 10 nucleotides line up with TRBD1. Trimming at V came to 1 base and at J to 6 bases, leaving 3 bases not matched to a gene. This CDR3 spans 14 amino acids. Germline CDR1 is SGHAT and CDR2 is FQNNGV. CDR3 sequence (DNA): TGTGCCAGCAGCTTAGTCGGGACAGGGGCCGAGCAGTACTTC. Amino acids: CASSLVGTGAEQYF. Full variable domain (rest looked up from reference TRBV11-2 and TRBJ2-7): EAGVAQSPRYKIIEKRQSVAFWCNPISGHATLYWYQQILGQGPKLLIQFQNNGVVDDSQLPKDRFSAERLKGVDSTLKIQPAKLEDSAVYLCASSLVGTGAEQYFGPGTRLTVT.

The V call is TRBV6-6, the J call TRBJ2-7, with a possible D match to TRBD2 (8 bases). CDR1 and CDR2 from the germline V gene are MNHNY and SVGAGI (reference sequence). V lost 10 bases and J lost 0, with 19 bases in between. This CDR3 has 15 residues. The CDR3 is CATDGRGQGSYEQYF. DNA of the CDR3: TGTGCCACCGACGGGAGGGGGCAGGGCTCCTACGAGCAGTACTTC.

The count of this clone is one. The chain joins TRBV7-6 to TRBJ2-2; a weak D match, TRBD1 (5 bases). The V gene's germline CDR1 is SGHVS and CDR2 FNYEAQ. The CDR3 contains 14 residues. V lost 5 bases and J lost 2, with 9 bases in between. The CDR3 region is CASSRTSNTGELFF. CDR3 DNA: TGTGCCAGCAGCAGGACATCCAACACCGGGGAGCTGTTTTTT.

This chain connects TRBV10-2 to TRBJ2-7; 7 bases are a match to TRBD2. Losses at the gene ends were 5 bases for V and 4 bases for J; bases not matched to a gene: 5. Germline V lookup: CDR1 WSHSY, CDR2 SAAADI. The CDR3 is 13 residues long. DNA of the CDR3: TGCGCCAGCAGTACCGGGACTATATACGAGCAGTACTTC. It yields the protein CASSTGTIYEQYF.

This clone was seen once. V and J are TRBV9 and TRBJ2-1; 7 positions agree with TRBD1. This CDR3 has 16 residues. V was clipped by 3 bases and J by 6 bases; unmatched bases: 12. Germline V gene lookup returns CDR1 SGDLS and CDR2 YYNGEE. DNA for the CDR3: TGTGCCAGCAGCGAGGGGGCAGACAGGGCGATCAATGAGCAGTTCTTC. Protein product: CASSEGADRAINEQFF.

The V call is TRBV5-4, the J call TRBJ2-1; 7 bases are a match to TRBD1. V shed 10 bases, J shed 8 bases, and the junction held 15 bases outside the gene matches. CDR3 length equals 14 residues. CDR1 and CDR2 from the germline V gene are SGHNT and YYREEE (reference sequence). The CDR3 loop is CALGLGGLSDEQFF. The DNA of the CDR3 is TGTGCCTTGGGGCTAGGGGGCCTATCCGATGAGCAGTTCTTC.

V and J are TRBV11-2 and TRBJ2-2; 7 bases are a match to TRBD1. V was clipped by 5 bases and J by 4 bases; unmatched bases: 13. The CDR3 runs 17 residues. The germline gives CDR1 SGHAT, CDR2 FQNNGV. The CDR3 region is CASSLYSRQGSTGELFF. The CDR3 DNA reads TGTGCCAGCAGCCTCTATTCGAGACAGGGATCCACCGGGGAGCTGTTTTTT.

CDR3 coding DNA: TGCGCCAGCAGCCAAGATGGATTTGAAGGACAGAAATACAATGAGCAGTTCTTC. As protein: CASSQDGFEGQKYNEQFF. The chain combines TRBV4-3 with TRBJ2-1, with a tentative D call TRBD1 (6 bases). The CDR3 is made up of 18 amino acids. V was trimmed by 0 bases and J by 4 bases, leaving 19 bases between them. Germline CDR1 LGHNA, CDR2 YSLEER.

The chain joins TRBV13 to TRBJ2-7, with TRBD2 identical over 7 bases. From germline, CDR1 is PRHDT and CDR2 FYEKMQ (reference sequence). The CDR3 has 13 amino acids. The trim removed 8 bases at V and 3 bases at J, leaving 7 bases unmatched. CDR3 nucleotides: TGTGCCAGCGGATTAGCGGGCCACTACGAGCAGTACTTC. As protein: CASGLAGHYEQYF.

The V and J genes are TRBV6-5 and TRBJ2-2; 8 bases fit TRBD2. The CDR3 spans 16 residues. Germline CDR1 is MNHEY and CDR2 is SVGAGI. J was trimmed by 3 bases and V by 4 bases; bases with no gene match: 7. CDR3 in DNA: TGTGCCAGCAGTTTCGCGCGGGAGGTCTACACCGGGGAGCTGTTTTTT. Amino acids: CASSFAREVYTGELFF.

The chain combines TRBV25-1 with TRBJ1-1; the match to TRBD1 covers 8 bases. CDR1 MGHDK and CDR2 SYGVNS come from the germline V gene. The CDR3 spans 12 residues. The junction had 2 bases not matched to a gene; V was cut back by 7 bases and J by 4 bases. In DNA form, the CDR3 reads TGTGCCAGCACCGACAGGGGCACTGAAGCTTTCTTT. Residues: CASTDRGTEAFF.

The CDR3 DNA follows: TGTGCCAGCAGCCCATCGTCGGGACAGGAGGCCTACGAGCAGTACTTC. It is translated as CASSPSSGQEAYEQYF. The rearrangement uses TRBV27 and TRBJ2-7; 8 bases agree with TRBD1. The CDR3 is 16 amino acids. V was pared by 6 bases and J by 2 bases, with 12 bases of the junction left unmatched. Germline assignment: CDR1 MNHEY and CDR2 SMNVEV (reference sequence).

V is TRBV6-4 and J is TRBJ2-3, with 9 bases lining up with TRBD1. Germline V gene sequence: CDR1 MRHNA, CDR2 SNTAGT. Losses at the gene ends were 3 bases for V and 0 bases for J; bases not matched to a gene: 4. CDR3 length: 16 amino acids. This CDR3 reads CASSERGTGSTDTQYF. The CDR3 nucleotides are TGTGCCAGCAGTGAGCGCGGGACAGGGAGCACAGATACGCAGTATTTT.

The chain employs TRBV5-1 and TRBJ2-5; TRBD1 agrees at 7 bases. V lost 0 bases and J lost 5; bases outside the gene matches: 7. Germline V gives CDR1 SGHRS, CDR2 YFSETQ. The CDR3 is 15 residues long. CDR3 protein: CASSLEGGVSETQYF. In DNA, the CDR3 is TGCGCCAGCAGCTTGGAAGGGGGCGTTTCGGAGACCCAGTACTTC.

This sequence joins TRBV7-9 and TRBJ2-3; D is ambiguous. The CDR3 has 13 residues. V gave up 4 bases and J gave up 2 bases, with 7 bases separating them. The germline V gene has CDR1 SEHNR and CDR2 FQNEAQ (reference sequence). The CDR3 DNA reads as TGTGCCAGCAGCTACGATTACACAGATACGCAGTATTTT. Translated: CASSYDYTDTQYF.

A word on this clone: The same CDR3 can be traced to other DNA sequences in this sample. The chain recombines TRBV7-6 with TRBJ2-3; D possibly corresponds to TRBD2 (6 bases). CDR1 is SGHVS and CDR2 is FNYEAQ in the germline V gene. The CDR3 has 14 residues. With 2 bases removed from V and 3 bases from J, the gap between germline ends came to 9 bases. CDR3 residues: CASSLSGGTDTQYF. The CDR3 bases are TGTGCCAGCAGCTTAAGTGGGGGGACAGATACGCAGTATTTT.